This record covers a single T cell receptor (beta chain). This sample is part of a study of long-term antiretroviral therapy in people with HIV. The assay, immunoSEQ v3.0, was run at survey level. Repertoires were generated with immunoSEQ multiplex PCR, while TCRdb's copy carries only in-frame clones and drops some. There are about 36,000 clones in the sample; 75% to 85% occur only once, and roughly 6% lies in the top ten. This specimen was unsorted PBMCs, taken 3.4 years after starting antiretroviral therapy. The source is a man aged 30 to 39 with HIV.

The CDR3 loop reads CASSQDSRSYTYEQYF. Here the CDR3 DNA reads TGCGCCAGCAGCCAAGATTCCCGATCTTACACCTACGAGCAGTACTTC. This chain connects TRBV4-3 to TRBJ2-7; D not certain. CDR1 and CDR2 from the germline V gene are LGHNA and YSLEER. The ends were cut back, 0 bases at V and 2 bases at J, with 14 bases in the middle. CDR3 length: 16 amino acids.